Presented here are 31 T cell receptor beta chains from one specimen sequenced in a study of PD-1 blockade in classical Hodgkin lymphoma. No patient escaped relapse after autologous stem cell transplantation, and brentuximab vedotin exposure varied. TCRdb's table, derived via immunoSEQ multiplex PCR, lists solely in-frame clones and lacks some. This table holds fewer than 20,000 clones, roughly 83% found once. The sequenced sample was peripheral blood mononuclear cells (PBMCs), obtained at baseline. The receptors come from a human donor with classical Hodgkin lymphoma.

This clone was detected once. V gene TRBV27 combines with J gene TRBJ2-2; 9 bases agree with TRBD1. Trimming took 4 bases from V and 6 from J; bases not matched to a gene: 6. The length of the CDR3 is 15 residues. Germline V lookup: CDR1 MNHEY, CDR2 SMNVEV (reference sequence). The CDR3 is CASSSRTGVAGELFF. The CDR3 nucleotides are TGTGCCAGCAGTTCCCGGACAGGGGTGGCCGGGGAGCTGTTTTTT.

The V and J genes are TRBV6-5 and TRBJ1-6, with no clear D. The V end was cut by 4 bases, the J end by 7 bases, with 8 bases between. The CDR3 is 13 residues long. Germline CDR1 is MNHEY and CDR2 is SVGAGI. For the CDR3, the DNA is TGTGCCAGCAGTTCCTCCCCAAATTCACCCCTCCACTTT. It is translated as CASSSSPNSPLHF.

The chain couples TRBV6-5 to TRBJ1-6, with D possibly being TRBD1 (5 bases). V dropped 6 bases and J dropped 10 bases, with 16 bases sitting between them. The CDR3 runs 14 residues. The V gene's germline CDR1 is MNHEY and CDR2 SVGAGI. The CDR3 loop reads CASSPLEGWSPLHF. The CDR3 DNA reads TGTGCCAGCAGCCCATTGGAGGGGTGGTCACCCCTCCACTTT.

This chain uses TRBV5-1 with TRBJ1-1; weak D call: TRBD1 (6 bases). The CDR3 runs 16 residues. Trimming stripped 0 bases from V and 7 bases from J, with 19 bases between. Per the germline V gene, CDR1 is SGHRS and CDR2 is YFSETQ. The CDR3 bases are TGCGCCAGCAGCTTGGGCCTGGGACACGGGGCTGGTGAAGCTTTCTTT. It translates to CASSLGLGHGAGEAFF. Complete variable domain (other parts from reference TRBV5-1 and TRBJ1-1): KAGVTQTPRYLIKTRGQQVTLSCSPISGHRSVSWYQQTPGQGLQFLFEYFSETQRNKGNFPGRFSGRQFSNSRSEMNVSTLELGDSALYLCASSLGLGHGAGEAFFGQGTRLTVV.

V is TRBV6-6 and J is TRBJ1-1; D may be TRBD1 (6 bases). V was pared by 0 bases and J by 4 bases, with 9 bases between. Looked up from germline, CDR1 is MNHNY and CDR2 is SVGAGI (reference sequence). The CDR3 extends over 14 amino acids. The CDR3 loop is CASSYSGRGTEAFF. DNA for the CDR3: TGTGCCAGCAGTTACTCGGGCAGGGGCACTGAAGCTTTCTTT.

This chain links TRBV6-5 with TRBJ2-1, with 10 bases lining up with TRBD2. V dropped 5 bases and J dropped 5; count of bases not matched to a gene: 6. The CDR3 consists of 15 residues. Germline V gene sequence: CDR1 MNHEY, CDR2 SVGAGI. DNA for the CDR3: TGTGCCAGCAGTCATCAGCGGGGGGGCCACAATGAGCAGTTCTTC. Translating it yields CASSHQRGGHNEQFF.

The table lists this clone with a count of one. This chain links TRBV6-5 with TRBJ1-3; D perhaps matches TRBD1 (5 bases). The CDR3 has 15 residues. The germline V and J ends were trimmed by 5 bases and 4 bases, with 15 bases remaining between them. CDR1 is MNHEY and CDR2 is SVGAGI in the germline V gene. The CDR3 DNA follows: TGTGCCAGCAGTCCACCGGGAGGGGCGGGAAACACCATATATTTT. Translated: CASSPPGGAGNTIYF.

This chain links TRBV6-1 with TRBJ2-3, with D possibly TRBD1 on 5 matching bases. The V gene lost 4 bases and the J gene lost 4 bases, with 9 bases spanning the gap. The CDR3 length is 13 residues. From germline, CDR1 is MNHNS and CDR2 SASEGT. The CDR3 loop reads CASSGTTADTQYF. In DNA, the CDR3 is TGTGCCAGCAGTGGGACAACGGCAGATACGCAGTATTTT.

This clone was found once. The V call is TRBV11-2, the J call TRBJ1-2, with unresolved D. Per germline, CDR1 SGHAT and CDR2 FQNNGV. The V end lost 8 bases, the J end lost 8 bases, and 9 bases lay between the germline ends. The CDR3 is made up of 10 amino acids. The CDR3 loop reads CASLPRGYTF. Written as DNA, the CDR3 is TGTGCCAGCCTCCCGCGAGGCTACACCTTC.

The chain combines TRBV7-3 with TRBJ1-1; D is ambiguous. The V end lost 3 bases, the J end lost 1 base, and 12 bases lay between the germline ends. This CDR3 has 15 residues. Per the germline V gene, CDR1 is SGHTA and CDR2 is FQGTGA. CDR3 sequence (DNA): TGTGCCAGCAGCTTGGGTTCTACAGCGAACACTGAAGCTTTCTTT. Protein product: CASSLGSTANTEAFF.

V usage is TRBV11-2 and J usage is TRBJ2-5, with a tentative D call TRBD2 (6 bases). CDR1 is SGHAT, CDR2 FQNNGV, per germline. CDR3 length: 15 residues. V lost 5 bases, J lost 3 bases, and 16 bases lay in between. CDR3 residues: CASSPAGLQKETQYF. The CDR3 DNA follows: TGTGCCAGCAGCCCCGCGGGGTTGCAAAAAGAGACCCAGTACTTC.

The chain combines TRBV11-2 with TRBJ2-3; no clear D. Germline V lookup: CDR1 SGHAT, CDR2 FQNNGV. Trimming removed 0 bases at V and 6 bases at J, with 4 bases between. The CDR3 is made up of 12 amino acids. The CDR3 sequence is CASSLDLDTQYF. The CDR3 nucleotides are TGTGCCAGCAGCTTAGATTTGGATACGCAGTATTTT.

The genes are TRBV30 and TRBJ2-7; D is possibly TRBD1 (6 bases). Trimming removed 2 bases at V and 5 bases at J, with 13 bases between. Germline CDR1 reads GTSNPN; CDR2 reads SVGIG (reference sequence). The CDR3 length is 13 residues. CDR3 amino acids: CAWSNYRTDEQYF. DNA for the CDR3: TGTGCCTGGAGTAACTACCGGACAGACGAGCAGTACTTC.

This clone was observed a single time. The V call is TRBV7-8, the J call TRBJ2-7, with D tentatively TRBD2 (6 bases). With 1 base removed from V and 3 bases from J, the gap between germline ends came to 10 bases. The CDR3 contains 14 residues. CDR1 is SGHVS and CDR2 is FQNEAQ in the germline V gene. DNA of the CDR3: TGTGCCAGCAGCTTAGGGAGGGATCTCTACGAGCAGTACTTC. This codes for CASSLGRDLYEQYF.

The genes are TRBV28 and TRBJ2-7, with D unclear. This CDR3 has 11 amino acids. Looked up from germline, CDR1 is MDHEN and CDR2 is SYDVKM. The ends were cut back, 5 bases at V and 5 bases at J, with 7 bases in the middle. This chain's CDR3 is CASSPLNEQYF. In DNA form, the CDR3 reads TGTGCCAGCAGTCCCCTGAACGAGCAGTACTTC.

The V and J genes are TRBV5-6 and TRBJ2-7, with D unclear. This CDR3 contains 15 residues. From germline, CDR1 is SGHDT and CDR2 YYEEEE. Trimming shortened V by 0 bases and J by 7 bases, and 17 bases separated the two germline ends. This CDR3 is CASSLANGPPGEQYF. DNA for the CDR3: TGTGCCAGCAGCTTGGCCAACGGCCCGCCGGGTGAGCAGTACTTC.

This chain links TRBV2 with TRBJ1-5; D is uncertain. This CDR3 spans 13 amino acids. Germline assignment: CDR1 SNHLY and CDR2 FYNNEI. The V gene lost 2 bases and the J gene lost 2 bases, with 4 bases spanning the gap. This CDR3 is CASSEYGNQPQHF. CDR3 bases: TGTGCCAGCAGTGAATATGGCAATCAGCCCCAGCATTTT.

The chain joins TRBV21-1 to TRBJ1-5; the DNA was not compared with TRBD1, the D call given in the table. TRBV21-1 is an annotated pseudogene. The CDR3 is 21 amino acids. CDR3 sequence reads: CASSPKRAWHRGLSSNQPQHF. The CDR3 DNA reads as TGTGCCAGCAGCCCAAAGCGGGCGTGGCACAGGGGGCTCTCTAGCAATCAGCCCCAGCATTTT.

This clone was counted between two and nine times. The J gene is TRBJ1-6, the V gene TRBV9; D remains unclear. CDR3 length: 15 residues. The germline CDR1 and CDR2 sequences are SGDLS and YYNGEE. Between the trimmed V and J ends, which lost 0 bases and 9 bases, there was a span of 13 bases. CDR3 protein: CASSVGPGGTSPLHF. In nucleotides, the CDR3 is TGTGCCAGCAGCGTAGGGCCCGGAGGTACTTCACCCCTCCACTTT.

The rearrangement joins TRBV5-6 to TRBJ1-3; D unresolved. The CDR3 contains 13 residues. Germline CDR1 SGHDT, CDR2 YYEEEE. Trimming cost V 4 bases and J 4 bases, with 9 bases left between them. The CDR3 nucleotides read TGTGCCAGCAGCGCCACAGTCGGAAACACCATATATTTT. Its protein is CASSATVGNTIYF.

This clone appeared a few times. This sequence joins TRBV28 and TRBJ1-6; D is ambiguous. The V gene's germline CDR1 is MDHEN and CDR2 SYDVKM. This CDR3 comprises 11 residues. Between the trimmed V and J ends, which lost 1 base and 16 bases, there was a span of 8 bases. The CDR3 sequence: CASSLSRTLHF. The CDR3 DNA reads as TGTGCCAGCAGTTTATCTCGGACTCTCCACTTT.

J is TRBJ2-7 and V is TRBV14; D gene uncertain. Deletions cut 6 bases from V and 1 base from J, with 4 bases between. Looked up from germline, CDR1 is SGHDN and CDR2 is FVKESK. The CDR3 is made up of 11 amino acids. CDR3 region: CASSLSYEQYF. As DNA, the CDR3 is TGTGCCAGCAGTCTGTCCTACGAGCAGTACTTC.

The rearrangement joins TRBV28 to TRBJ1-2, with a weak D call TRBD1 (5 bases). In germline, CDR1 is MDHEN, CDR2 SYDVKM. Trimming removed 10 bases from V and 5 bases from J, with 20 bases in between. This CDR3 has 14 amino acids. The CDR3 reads CATLSDRGLYGYTF. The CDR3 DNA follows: TGTGCCACCCTTTCCGATAGGGGCCTATATGGCTACACCTTC.

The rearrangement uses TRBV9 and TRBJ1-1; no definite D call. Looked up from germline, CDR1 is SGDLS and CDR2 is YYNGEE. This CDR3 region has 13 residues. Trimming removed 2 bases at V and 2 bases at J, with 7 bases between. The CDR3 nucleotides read TGTGCCAGCAGCGTTTGGGCCAACACTGAAGCTTTCTTT. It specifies CASSVWANTEAFF.

The CDR3 DNA reads as TGTGCCGGAAGAGGACAGGAGTCCATGAACACTGAAGCTTTCTTT. It codes for CAGRGQESMNTEAFF. The chain combines TRBV7-9 with TRBJ1-1, with 7 bases fitting TRBD1. The ends lost 11 bases at V and 0 bases at J; junction bases unmatched: 12. The CDR3 loop spans 15 amino acids. The germline CDR1 and CDR2 sequences are SEHNR and FQNEAQ (reference sequence).

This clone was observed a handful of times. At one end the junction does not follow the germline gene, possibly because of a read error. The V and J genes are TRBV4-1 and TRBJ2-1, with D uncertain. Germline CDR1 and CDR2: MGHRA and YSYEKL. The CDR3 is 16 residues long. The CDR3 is CASSHVNLVYYDEQFF. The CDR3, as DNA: TGCGCCAGCAGCCATGTTAACCTCGTCTACTACGATGAGCAGTTCTTC.

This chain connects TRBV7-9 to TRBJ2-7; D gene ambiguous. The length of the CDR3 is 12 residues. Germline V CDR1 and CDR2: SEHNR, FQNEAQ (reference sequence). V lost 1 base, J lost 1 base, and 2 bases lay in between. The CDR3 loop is CASSLESYEQYF. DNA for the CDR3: TGTGCCAGCAGCTTAGAGTCCTACGAGCAGTACTTC.

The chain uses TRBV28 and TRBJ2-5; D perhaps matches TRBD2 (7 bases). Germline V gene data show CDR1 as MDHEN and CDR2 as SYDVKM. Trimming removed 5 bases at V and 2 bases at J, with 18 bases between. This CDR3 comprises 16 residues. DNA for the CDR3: TGTGCCAGCAGTACCGCGGGGGCTATCGTACAAGAGACCCAGTACTTC. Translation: CASSTAGAIVQETQYF.

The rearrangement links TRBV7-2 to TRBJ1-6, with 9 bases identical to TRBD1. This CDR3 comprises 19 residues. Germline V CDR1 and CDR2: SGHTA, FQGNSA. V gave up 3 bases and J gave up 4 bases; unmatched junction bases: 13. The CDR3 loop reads CASSFLKTGGAGYNSPLHF. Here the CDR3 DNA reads TGTGCCAGCAGCTTCCTAAAAACAGGGGGCGCGGGGTATAATTCACCCCTCCACTTT. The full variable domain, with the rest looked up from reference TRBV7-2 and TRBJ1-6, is GAGVSQSPSNKVTEKGKDVELRCDPISGHTALYWYRQSLGQGLEFLIYFQGNSAPDKSGLPSDRFSAERTGGSVSTLTIQRTQQEDSAVYLCASSFLKTGGAGYNSPLHFGNGTRLTVT.

CDR3 in amino acids: CASHSRDRGLSGYTF. The CDR3 bases are TGTGCCAGCCACTCCCGGGACAGGGGGCTAAGTGGCTACACCTTC. This sequence joins TRBV7-9 and TRBJ1-2, with TRBD1 matching over 12 bases. This CDR3 is 15 amino acids long. CDR1 is SEHNR, CDR2 FQNEAQ, per germline (reference sequence). Trimming took 8 bases from V and 7 from J; bases not matched to a gene: 11.

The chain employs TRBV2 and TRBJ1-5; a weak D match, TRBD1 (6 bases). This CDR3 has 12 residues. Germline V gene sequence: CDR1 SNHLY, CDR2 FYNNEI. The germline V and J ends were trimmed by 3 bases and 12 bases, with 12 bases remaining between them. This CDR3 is CASSEDSTLQHF. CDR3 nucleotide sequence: TGTGCCAGCAGTGAGGACAGTACACTCCAGCATTTT.